Included here is one T cell receptor (beta chain) sequence, with context. Its target is unknown. Germline assignment: CDR1 SNHLY and CDR2 FYNNEI. V was cut by 4 bases and J by 0 bases, with 12 bases left in between. The CDR3 covers 15 residues. This sample is drawn from a study of shared clonotypes between healthy human individuals. Broader study findings: The study drew on few donors, limiting represented genetic and exposure-history diversity. Naive subsets tended to show greater estimated richness than memory subsets.

Using immunoSEQ multiplex PCR, the repertoire was profiled, and TCRdb retains in-frame clones only, with some absent. The sample has approximately 1.5 million clones, approximately 98.5% seen once; the top ten hold about 0.35%. The clonotype originates from a man aged 30 to 45 in good health. This rearrangement joins TRBV2 to TRBJ1-2; D is ambiguous. Sequenced: naive CD4+ T cells sorted from blood. Subset reported: CD45RA+ positively selected. The CDR3 coding sequence is TGTGCCAGCAGTGTGATGGCCAATGCTAACTATGGCTACACCTTC. Its protein product is CASSVMANANYGYTF.